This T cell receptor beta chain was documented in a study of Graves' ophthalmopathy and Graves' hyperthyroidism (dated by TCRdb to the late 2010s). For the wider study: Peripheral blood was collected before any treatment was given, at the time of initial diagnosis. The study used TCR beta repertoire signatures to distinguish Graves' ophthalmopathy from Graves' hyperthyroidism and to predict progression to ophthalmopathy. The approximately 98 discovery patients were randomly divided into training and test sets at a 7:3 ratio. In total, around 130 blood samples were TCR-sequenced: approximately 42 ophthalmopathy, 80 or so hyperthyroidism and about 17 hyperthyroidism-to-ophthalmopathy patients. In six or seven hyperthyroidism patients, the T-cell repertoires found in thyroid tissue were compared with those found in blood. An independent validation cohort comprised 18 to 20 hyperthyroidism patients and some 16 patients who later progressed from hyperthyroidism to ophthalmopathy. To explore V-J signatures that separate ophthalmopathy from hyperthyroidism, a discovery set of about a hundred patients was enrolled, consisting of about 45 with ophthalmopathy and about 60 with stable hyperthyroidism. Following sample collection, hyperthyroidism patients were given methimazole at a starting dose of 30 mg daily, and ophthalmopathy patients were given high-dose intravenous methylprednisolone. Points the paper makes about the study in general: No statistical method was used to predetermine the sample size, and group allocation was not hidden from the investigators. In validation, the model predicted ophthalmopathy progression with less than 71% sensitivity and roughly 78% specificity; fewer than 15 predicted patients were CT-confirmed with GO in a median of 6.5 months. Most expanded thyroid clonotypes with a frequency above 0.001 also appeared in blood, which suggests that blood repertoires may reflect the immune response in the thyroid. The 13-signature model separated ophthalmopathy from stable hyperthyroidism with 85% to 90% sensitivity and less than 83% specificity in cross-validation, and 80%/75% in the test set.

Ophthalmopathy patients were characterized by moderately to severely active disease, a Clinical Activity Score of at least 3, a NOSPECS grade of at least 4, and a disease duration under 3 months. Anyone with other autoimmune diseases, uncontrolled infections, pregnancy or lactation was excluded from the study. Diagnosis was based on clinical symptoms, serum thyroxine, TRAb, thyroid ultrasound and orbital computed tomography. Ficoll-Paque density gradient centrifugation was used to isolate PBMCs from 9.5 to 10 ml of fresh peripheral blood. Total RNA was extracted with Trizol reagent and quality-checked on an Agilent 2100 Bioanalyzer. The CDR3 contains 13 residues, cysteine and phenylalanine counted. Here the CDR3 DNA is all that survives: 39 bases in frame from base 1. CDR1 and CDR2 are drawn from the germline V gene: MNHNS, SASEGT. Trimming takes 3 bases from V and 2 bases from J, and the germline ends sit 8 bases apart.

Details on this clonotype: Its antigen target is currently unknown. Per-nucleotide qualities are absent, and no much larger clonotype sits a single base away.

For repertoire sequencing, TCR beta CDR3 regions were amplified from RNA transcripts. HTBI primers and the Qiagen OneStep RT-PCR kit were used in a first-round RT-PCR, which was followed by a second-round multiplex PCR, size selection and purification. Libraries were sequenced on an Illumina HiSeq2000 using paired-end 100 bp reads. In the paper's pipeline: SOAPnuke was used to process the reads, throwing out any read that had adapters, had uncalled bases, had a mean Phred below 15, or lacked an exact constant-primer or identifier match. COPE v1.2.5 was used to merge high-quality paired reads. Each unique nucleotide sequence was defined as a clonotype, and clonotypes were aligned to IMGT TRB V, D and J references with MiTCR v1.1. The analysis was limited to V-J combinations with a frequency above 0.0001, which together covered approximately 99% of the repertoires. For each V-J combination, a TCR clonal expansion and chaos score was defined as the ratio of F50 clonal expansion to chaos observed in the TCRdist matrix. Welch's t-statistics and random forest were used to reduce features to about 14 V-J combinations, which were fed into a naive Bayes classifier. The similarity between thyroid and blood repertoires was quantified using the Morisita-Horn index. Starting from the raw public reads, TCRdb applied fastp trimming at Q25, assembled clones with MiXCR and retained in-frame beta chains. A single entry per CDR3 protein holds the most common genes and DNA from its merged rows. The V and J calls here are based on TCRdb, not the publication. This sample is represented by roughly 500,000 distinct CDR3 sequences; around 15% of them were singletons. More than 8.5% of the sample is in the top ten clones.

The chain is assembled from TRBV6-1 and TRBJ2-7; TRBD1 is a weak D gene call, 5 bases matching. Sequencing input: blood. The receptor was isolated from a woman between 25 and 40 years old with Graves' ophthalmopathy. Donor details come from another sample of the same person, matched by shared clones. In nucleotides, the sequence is TGTGCCAGCAGTGAGGACAATACCTACGAGCAGTACTTC. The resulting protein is CASSEDNTYEQYF.